The clone carrying this T cell receptor beta chain appeared a few times. Its antigen is unidentified. This sample was included in a study of early T cells in non-severe SARS-CoV-2 infection. Study-level information: Sequencing of unsorted whole blood was done on bulk RNA, leaving chains unpaired.

Whole-study results and caveats: The VDJdb matching leaned toward anti-spike CD8 responses and overlooked private and CD4 specificities.

After removal of 1 base from V and 2 bases from J, the junction contained 2 bases not matched to a gene. Germline V lookup: CDR1 SGHTA, CDR2 FQGTGA. The CDR3 extends over 15 amino acids. Unique molecular identifiers (one per individual cDNA molecule) were attached. Using its own MiXCR run on the 5' RACE reads, TCRdb lists one record per CDR3 protein. The table lists tens of thousands of distinct CDR3 sequences, 9.4% of them singletons. The TCR originated in an adult who was a healthcare worker with PCR-confirmed SARS-CoV-2 infection or an uninfected control (not recorded which). The starting material was whole blood, obtained at baseline. The V call is TRBV7-3, the J call TRBJ2-5; the match to TRBD2 covers 9 bases. CDR3 in amino acids: CASSLSGRAQETQYF. In DNA form, the CDR3 reads TGTGCCAGCAGCTTAAGCGGGAGGGCGCAAGAGACCCAGTACTTC.